This T cell receptor (beta chain) was identified during a study of early T cells in non-severe SARS-CoV-2 infection. TCRdb itself ran the 5' RACE reads through MiXCR, one entry per CDR3 protein. Of tens of thousands of distinct CDR3 sequences listed, 5.6% are singletons. This clonotype was seen at least ten times. The sequenced material came from whole blood. The clonotype was recovered from an adult who was a healthcare worker with PCR-confirmed SARS-CoV-2 infection or an uninfected control (not recorded which).

The CDR3 bases are TGCAGTGCTTCTCAAGCGGGCAATGAGCAGTTCTTC. It yields the protein CSASQAGNEQFF. This rearrangement joins TRBV20-1 to TRBJ2-1; possible D gene TRBD2, 6 bases. From germline, CDR1 is DFQATT and CDR2 SNEGSKA (reference sequence). Trimming removed 5 bases at V and 6 bases at J, with 11 bases between. The CDR3 has 12 amino acids.